This TCR beta chain was retrieved from a study of OX40 agonist ivuxolimab in advanced cancers. Study as a whole: Dose-escalation cases comprised hepatocellular carcinoma, melanoma, renal cell or head and neck cancer.

Study observations and caveats: Specificity for antigen went undetermined in the expanded peripheral T cells. Averaged across samples, CD8+ T cells carried more expanded clones than CD4+ did. Dose levels from 0.1 to 3.0 mg/kg saw CD4+ and CD8+ blood T cells expand clonally by week 6.

The junction had 9 bases not matched to a gene; V was cut back by 5 bases and J by 13 bases. Germline CDR1 and CDR2: DFQATT and SNEGSKA (reference sequence). The length of the CDR3 is 11 residues. TCRdb's copy holds only in-frame clones and misses some; the assay was immunoSEQ multiplex PCR. The data show around 17,000 clones, with roughly 78% seen just once and around 30% held by the top ten. On this clone: Its antigen is still unknown. This same CDR3 is encoded by further DNA sequences in the sample.

The TCR comes from an adult with an advanced solid tumor such as melanoma, head and neck, liver or kidney cancer. This rearrangement joins TRBV20-1 to TRBJ2-7; 9 nucleotides agree with TRBD1. Specimen: CD4+ or CD8+ T cells sorted from blood, collected in a trial of the OX40 agonist ivuxolimab. CDR3 DNA: TGCAGTGCTTCGGACAGGGGCGTTGGATACTTC. This translates into CSASDRGVGYF.